This is a list of T cell receptor beta chains from one sample in a study of cytomegalovirus exposure and HLA in healthy donors. The protocol was immunoSEQ multiplex PCR, while the TCRdb copy is restricted to in-frame clones and leaves out a portion. The data show over 200,000 clones, with about 80% seen just once and more than 0.45% held by the top ten. Input material: PBMCs. Every receptor here comes from a woman in her 40s in good health and CMV-seronegative. Both conserved end residues are part of each CDR3. The D gene is left open where the match is weak. A row's size may be missing; if present it is once, few, many or a size class.

CDR3 protein: CASSLQGGSPLHF
CDR3 DNA: TGTGCCAGCAGCTTACAGGGAGGCTCACCCCTCCACTTT
V gene: TRBV7-9
J gene: TRBJ1-6
D gene: NA
clone size: NA

CDR3 protein: CASSPGTGMVNEQFF
CDR3 DNA: TGTGCCAGCTCCCCCGGGACAGGGATGGTCAATGAGCAGTTCTTC
V gene: TRBV27
J gene: TRBJ2-1
D gene: TRBD1
clone size: NA

CDR3 protein: CASSRTGLAGNNEQFF
CDR3 DNA: TGCGCCAGCAGTCGTACTGGACTAGCGGGTAACAATGAGCAGTTCTTC
V gene: TRBV5-1
J gene: TRBJ2-1
D gene: TRBD2
clone size: NA

CDR3 protein: CASSQNRGTENIQYF
CDR3 DNA: TGTGCCAGCAGCCAGAACAGGGGAACGGAAAACATTCAGTACTTC
V gene: TRBV5-4
J gene: TRBJ2-4
D gene: TRBD1
clone size: NA

CDR3 protein: CASSAWGGYAFF
CDR3 DNA: TGTGCCAGCAGTGCCTGGGGGGGGTATGCTTTCTTT
V gene: TRBV6-1
J gene: TRBJ1-1
D gene: NA
clone size: few

CDR3 protein: CAYMRDYGYTF
CDR3 DNA: TGTGCCTACATGAGGGACTATGGCTACACCTTC
V gene: TRBV30
J gene: TRBJ1-2
D gene: NA
clone size: NA

CDR3 protein: CSVWRGTEAFF
CDR3 DNA: TGCAGCGTTTGGAGGGGCACTGAAGCTTTCTTT
V gene: TRBV29-1
J gene: TRBJ1-1
D gene: NA
clone size: once

CDR3 protein: CAICPGLAANEQFF
CDR3 DNA: TGTGCCATCTGCCCGGGACTAGCGGCAAATGAGCAGTTCTTC
V gene: TRBV10-3
J gene: TRBJ2-1
D gene: TRBD2
clone size: NA

CDR3 protein: CASAGANNSPLHF
CDR3 DNA: TGTGCCAGTGCGGGGGCAAATAATTCACCCCTCCACTTT
V gene: TRBV19
J gene: TRBJ1-6
D gene: NA
clone size: NA

CDR3 protein: CASSEGTARNSPLHF
CDR3 DNA: TGCGCCAGCAGTGAAGGGACAGCCCGAAATTCACCCCTCCACTTT
V gene: TRBV10-1
J gene: TRBJ1-6
D gene: TRBD1
clone size: NA

CDR3 protein: CASSGPQGPLDTQYF
CDR3 DNA: TGTGCCAGCAGCGGTCCTCAGGGCCCCTTAGATACGCAGTATTTT
V gene: TRBV28
J gene: TRBJ2-3
D gene: NA
clone size: NA

CDR3 protein: CASSPSGNSYEQYF
CDR3 DNA: TGTGCCAGCAGCCCCAGCGGAAACTCCTACGAGCAGTACTTC
V gene: TRBV7-3
J gene: TRBJ2-7
D gene: NA
clone size: NA

CDR3 protein: CASSQDLAGNQPQHF
CDR3 DNA: TGCGCCAGCAGCCAAGACCTTGCAGGCAATCAGCCCCAGCATTTT
V gene: TRBV4-3
J gene: TRBJ1-5
D gene: NA
clone size: few

CDR3 protein: CSVRDSYEQYF
CDR3 DNA: TGCAGCGTTAGGGACAGCTACGAGCAGTACTTC
V gene: TRBV29-1
J gene: TRBJ2-7
D gene: TRBD1
clone size: NA

CDR3 protein: CASSLVSGGDTQYF
CDR3 DNA: TGCGCCAGCAGCTTGGTTAGCGGGGGAGATACGCAGTATTTT
V gene: TRBV5-1
J gene: TRBJ2-3
D gene: TRBD2
clone size: once

CDR3 protein: CASSESTVPTNEKLFF
CDR3 DNA: TGCGCCAGCAGTGAGTCAACGGTCCCAACTAATGAAAAACTGTTTTTT
V gene: TRBV10-2
J gene: TRBJ1-4
D gene: NA
clone size: few

CDR3 protein: CASSQRQGGSDTQYF
CDR3 DNA: TGTGCCAGCAGCCAAAGGCAGGGAGGGTCAGATACGCAGTATTTT
V gene: TRBV4-2
J gene: TRBJ2-3
D gene: TRBD2
clone size: NA

CDR3 protein: CASSQGGSYNEQFF
CDR3 DNA: TGCGCCAGCAGCCAAGGGGGCAGTTACAATGAGCAGTTCTTC
V gene: TRBV4-3
J gene: TRBJ2-1
D gene: NA
clone size: NA

CDR3 protein: CASSKQGAGLSLYNSPLHF
CDR3 DNA: TGTGCCAGCAGCAAACAGGGGGCCGGACTCTCCTTATATAATTCACCCCTCCACTTT
V gene: TRBV21-1
J gene: TRBJ1-6
D gene: NA
clone size: NA

CDR3 protein: CASSIDRGDGYTF
CDR3 DNA: TGCGCCAGCAGCATCGACAGGGGGGACGGCTACACCTTC
V gene: TRBV5-1
J gene: TRBJ1-2
D gene: TRBD1
clone size: NA

CDR3 protein: CAWDTVKNTEAFF
CDR3 DNA: TGTGCCTGGGACACGGTGAAGAACACTGAAGCTTTCTTT
V gene: TRBV30
J gene: TRBJ1-1
D gene: NA
clone size: few

CDR3 protein: CASSIGSEETQYF
CDR3 DNA: TGTGCCAGTAGTATAGGTAGCGAGGAGACCCAGTACTTC
V gene: TRBV19
J gene: TRBJ2-5
D gene: NA
clone size: NA

CDR3 protein: CASSQERGGAGETQYF
CDR3 DNA: TGCGCCAGCAGCCAAGAACGTGGGGGGGCCGGGGAGACCCAGTACTTC
V gene: TRBV4-3
J gene: TRBJ2-5
D gene: NA
clone size: NA

CDR3 protein: CASSAGASSGNTIYF
CDR3 DNA: TGTGCCAGCAGCGCGGGGGCTAGCTCTGGAAACACCATATATTTT
V gene: TRBV7-8
J gene: TRBJ1-3
D gene: NA
clone size: NA

CDR3 protein: CASRGGAGELFF
CDR3 DNA: TGTGCCAGCAGGGGCGGGGCCGGGGAGCTGTTTTTT
V gene: TRBV2
J gene: TRBJ2-2
D gene: NA
clone size: NA

CDR3 protein: CASSLAQSTDTQYF
CDR3 DNA: TGCGCCAGCAGCTTGGCCCAGAGCACAGATACGCAGTATTTT
V gene: TRBV5-1
J gene: TRBJ2-3
D gene: NA
clone size: NA

CDR3 protein: CASSPSGSPQLGNEQFF
CDR3 DNA: TGCGCCAGCAGCCCCTCCGGGTCACCCCAGTTGGGCAATGAGCAGTTCTTC
V gene: TRBV5-1
J gene: TRBJ2-1
D gene: NA
clone size: NA

CDR3 protein: CASSLLAGGTNTGELFF
CDR3 DNA: TGCGCCAGCAGCCTACTAGCGGGGGGGACGAACACCGGGGAGCTGTTTTTT
V gene: TRBV5-1
J gene: TRBJ2-2
D gene: TRBD2
clone size: NA